Detailed here is one TCR beta chain. This clonotype turned up a few times. Its antigen target is currently unknown. No base qualities exist here, and no much larger clone lies one base off it. The germline V gene (reference sequence) provides CDR1 MNHEY and CDR2 SMNVEV. Counted from cysteine to phenylalanine, this CDR3 has 12 amino acids. Only CDR3 DNA remains: 36 bases, in frame from the first base. V sheds 9 bases and J sheds 5 bases, leaving 12 bases between their ends. These data originate in a study of post-analysis software for immune sequencing data (dated by TCRdb to the mid-2010s). Notes on the research overall: The recorded disease courses included relapsing-remitting, secondary progressive and progressive-relapsing multiple sclerosis, and some patients had no subtype annotation. A subset of samples was prepared in parallel using single-end sample barcoding, then pooled and co-amplified after Illumina adapter ligation. The patient repertoires were set against 11 previously published healthy control repertoires from donors whose ages ranged from 6 to 25 years. What the work shows at the level of the full study, not this receptor alone: Significantly lower normalized Chao1 diversity was found in multiple sclerosis patients than in controls, suggesting substantial peripheral T-cell clonal expansion. When samples were clustered directly using the F measure, samples prepared in the same batch co-clustered strongly, which prompted a batch-effect correction. Significantly higher frequencies in patients than in controls were found for a handful of TRBV segments, including TRBV5-6, TRBV5-1 and TRBV20-1. The multiple sclerosis patient group was slightly younger than the control group.

TCR beta repertoires were profiled from peripheral blood of under 15 young patients with multiple sclerosis to demonstrate the VDJtools post-analysis software. The multiple sclerosis patients were children and adolescents between about 6 and 15 years of age. Library method: PCR. TCRdb shows the sequencer as Illumina HiSeq 2500. Unique molecular identifiers were incorporated into TCR beta cDNA libraries to reduce PCR and sequencing biases. Some 500,000 cDNA molecules were obtained per 1 to 10 million input T cells, so each molecule approximated one T cell. Patient libraries were prepared and sequenced with the same protocol used for the earlier healthy control dataset. Within a given batch, samples were prepared together, multiplexed and sequenced on the same HiSeq lane. Turning to the authors' computational methods: Raw barcoded reads were processed with MIGEC, and single-read molecular identifier groups were discarded before consensus assembly and CDR3 extraction. Clonotype tables were post-analysed with VDJtools, normalizing diversity by down-sampling all datasets to the smallest sample size. Repertoire overlap clustering matched CDR3 amino acid but not nucleotide sequences to correct batch-related cross-sample contamination. TCRdb passed the public sequencing reads through fastp at Q25 and MiXCR, retaining productive beta sequences. Each entry is one CDR3 protein sequence, shown with its most common DNA and genes. TCRdb's processing, not the study's, gives the V and J calls here. This sample has about 500,000 distinct CDR3 sequences in its table, and around 40% of those were observed once. The ten largest clonotypes hold 9.5% to 13% of the sample.

The chain is assembled from TRBV27 and TRBJ2-3; no D segment can be confidently identified. The receptor was derived from a girl aged 5-17 years with multiple sclerosis. Sequencing input: blood. The nucleotides are TGTGCCAGTTGGGCAGTTCGAGATACGCAGTATTTT. Its translation is CASWAVRDTQYF.